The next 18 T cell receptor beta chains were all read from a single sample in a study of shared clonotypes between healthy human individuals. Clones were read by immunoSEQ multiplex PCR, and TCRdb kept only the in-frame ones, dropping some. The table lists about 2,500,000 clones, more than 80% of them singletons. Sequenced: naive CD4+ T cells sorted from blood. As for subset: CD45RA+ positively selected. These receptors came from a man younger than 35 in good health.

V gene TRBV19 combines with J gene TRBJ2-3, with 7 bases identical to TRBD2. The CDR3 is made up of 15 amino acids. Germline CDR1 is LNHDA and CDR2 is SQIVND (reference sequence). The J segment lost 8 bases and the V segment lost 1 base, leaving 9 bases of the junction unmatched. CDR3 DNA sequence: TGTGCCAGTAGTATAGTGGCCAGCGGGACTGGTACGCAGTATTTT. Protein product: CASSIVASGTGTQYF.

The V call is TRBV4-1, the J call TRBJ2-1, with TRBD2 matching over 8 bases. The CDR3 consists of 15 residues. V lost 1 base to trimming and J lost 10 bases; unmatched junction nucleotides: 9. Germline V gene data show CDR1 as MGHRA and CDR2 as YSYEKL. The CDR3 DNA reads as TGCGCCAGCAGCCAAGTACGACGGGGGGGCCGCGAGCAGTTCTTC. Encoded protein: CASSQVRRGGREQFF.

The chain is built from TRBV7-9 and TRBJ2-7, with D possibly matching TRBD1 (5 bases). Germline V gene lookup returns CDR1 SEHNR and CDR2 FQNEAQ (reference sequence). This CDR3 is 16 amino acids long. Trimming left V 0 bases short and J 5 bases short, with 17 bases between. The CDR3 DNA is TGTGCCAGCAGCTTAGCGATCCCTCAGGGTACCCACGAGCAGTACTTC. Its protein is CASSLAIPQGTHEQYF.

DNA of the CDR3: TGTGCCAGCAGACTTCAGGGGCCCCAAGAGACCCAGTACTTC. It specifies CASRLQGPQETQYF. V and J are TRBV6-6 and TRBJ2-5, with D maybe TRBD1 (6 bases). This CDR3 has 14 amino acids. CDR1 MNHNY and CDR2 SVGAGI come from the germline V gene (reference sequence). V was trimmed by 6 bases and J by 1 base, leaving 12 bases between them.

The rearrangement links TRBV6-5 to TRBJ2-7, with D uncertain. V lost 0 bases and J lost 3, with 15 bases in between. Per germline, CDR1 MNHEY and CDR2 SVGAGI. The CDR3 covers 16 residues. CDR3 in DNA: TGTGCCAGCAGTTACTCCCGCCCAGGTAGAAGCTACGAGCAGTACTTC. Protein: CASSYSRPGRSYEQYF.

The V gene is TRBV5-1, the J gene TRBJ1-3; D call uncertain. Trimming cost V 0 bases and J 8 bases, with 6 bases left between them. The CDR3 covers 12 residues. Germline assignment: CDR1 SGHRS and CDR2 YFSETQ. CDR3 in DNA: TGCGCCAGCAGCTTGGGTGGGGACACCATATATTTT. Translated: CASSLGGDTIYF.

The CDR3 loop reads CASSPGLFTGELFF. CDR3 DNA sequence: TGTGCCAGCAGTCCGGGACTATTCACCGGGGAGCTGTTTTTT. The chain has TRBV2 and TRBJ2-2, with 7 bases matching TRBD2. The junction had 4 bases not matched to a gene; V was cut back by 5 bases and J by 4 bases. The CDR3 has 14 amino acids. Germline CDR1 SNHLY, CDR2 FYNNEI.

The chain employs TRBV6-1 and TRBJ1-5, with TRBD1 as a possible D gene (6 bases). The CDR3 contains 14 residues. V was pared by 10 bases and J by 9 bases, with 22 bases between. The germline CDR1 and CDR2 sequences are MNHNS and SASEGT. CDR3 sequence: CATKGEAGTAPQHF. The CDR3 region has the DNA TGTGCCACCAAGGGGGAAGCGGGTACTGCGCCCCAGCATTTT.

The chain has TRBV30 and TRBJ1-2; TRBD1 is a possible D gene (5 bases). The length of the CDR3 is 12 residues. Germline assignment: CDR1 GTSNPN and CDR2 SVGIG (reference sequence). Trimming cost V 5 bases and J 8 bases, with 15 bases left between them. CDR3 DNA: TGTGCCTGGGCGAGTACAGGAACGGGCTACACCTTC. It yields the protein CAWASTGTGYTF.

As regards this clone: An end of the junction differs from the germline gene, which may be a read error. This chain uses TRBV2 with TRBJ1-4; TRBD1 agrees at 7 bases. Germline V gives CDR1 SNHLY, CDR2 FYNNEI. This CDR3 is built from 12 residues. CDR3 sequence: CASRGQNEKLFF. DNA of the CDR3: TGTGCCAGCAGGGGACAGAATGAGAAACTGTTTTTT.

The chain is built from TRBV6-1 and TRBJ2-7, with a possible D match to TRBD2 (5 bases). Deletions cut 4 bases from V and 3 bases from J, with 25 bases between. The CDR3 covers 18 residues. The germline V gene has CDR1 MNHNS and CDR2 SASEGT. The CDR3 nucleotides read TGTGCCAGCAGTGCCTTATCGGGTATCAGGACTTCCATCTACGAGCAGTACTTC. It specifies CASSALSGIRTSIYEQYF.

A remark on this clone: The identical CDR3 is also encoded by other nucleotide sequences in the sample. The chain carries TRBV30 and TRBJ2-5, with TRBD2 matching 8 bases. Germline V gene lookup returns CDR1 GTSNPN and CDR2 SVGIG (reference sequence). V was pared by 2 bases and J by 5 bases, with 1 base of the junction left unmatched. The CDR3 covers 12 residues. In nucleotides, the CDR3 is TGTGCCTGGAGTCGGGGGGGGGAGACCCAGTACTTC. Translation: CAWSRGGETQYF. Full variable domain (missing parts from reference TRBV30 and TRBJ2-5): SQTIHQWPATLVQPVGSPLSLECTVEGTSNPNLYWYRQAAGRGLQLLFYSVGIGQISSEVPQNLSASRPQDRQFILSSKKLLLSDSGFYLCAWSRGGETQYFGPGTRLLVL.

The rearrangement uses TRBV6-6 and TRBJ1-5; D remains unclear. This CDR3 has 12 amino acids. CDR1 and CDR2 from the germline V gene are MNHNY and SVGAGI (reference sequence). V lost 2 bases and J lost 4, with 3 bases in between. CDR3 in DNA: TGTGCCAGCAGTTACGAGAATCAGCCCCAGCATTTT. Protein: CASSYENQPQHF.

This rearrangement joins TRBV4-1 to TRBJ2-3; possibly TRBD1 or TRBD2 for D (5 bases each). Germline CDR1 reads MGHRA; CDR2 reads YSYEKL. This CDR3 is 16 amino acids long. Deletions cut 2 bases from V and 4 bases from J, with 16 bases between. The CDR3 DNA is TGCGCCAGCAGCCAACCCCAATTGATGGGGGCAGATACGCAGTATTTT. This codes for CASSQPQLMGADTQYF.

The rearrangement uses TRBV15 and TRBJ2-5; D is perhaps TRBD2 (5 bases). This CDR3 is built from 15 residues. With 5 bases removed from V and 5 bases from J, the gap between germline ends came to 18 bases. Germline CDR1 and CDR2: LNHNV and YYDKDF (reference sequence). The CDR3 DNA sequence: TGTGCCACCAGCGGGAGTGGTAGCCTAGGTGAGACCCAGTACTTC. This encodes CATSGSGSLGETQYF.

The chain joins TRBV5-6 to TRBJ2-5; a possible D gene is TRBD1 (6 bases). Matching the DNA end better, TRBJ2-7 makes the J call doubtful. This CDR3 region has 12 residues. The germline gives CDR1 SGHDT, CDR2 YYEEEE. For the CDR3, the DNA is TGTGCCAGCAGTTGGGACATCTACGAGCAGTACTTC. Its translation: CASSWDIYEQYF.

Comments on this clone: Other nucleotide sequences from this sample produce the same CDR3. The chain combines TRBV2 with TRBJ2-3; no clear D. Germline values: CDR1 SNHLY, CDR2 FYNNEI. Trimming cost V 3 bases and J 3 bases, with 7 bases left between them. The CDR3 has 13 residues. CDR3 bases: TGTGCCAGCAGTGATGGGGTTACAGATACGCAGTATTTT. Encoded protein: CASSDGVTDTQYF.

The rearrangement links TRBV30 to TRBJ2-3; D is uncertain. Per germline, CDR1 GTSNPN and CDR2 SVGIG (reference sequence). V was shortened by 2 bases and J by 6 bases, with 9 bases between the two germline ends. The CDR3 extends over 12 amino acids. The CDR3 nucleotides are TGTGCCTGGAGTCCATTCGGGGATACGCAGTATTTT. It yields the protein CAWSPFGDTQYF.